This T cell receptor beta chain was captured by sequencing in a study of blood T cells in healthy people across ages. Primers used in a second PCR of about 7 to 12 cycles were a sample-barcoded 5' primer and a J-beta primer mix. TCRdb re-called the 5' RACE reads with MiXCR, one entry per CDR3 protein. The sample includes almost 800,000 distinct CDR3 sequences, 55% to 70% of them seen just once. This clonotype was counted once. V shed 2 bases and J shed 4 bases, with 17 bases lying between them. The germline V gene encodes CDR1 SGHVS and CDR2 FNYEAQ. CDR3 length: 16 amino acids. The rearrangement uses TRBV7-6 and TRBJ2-5; D is perhaps TRBD1 (6 bases). Sequenced input: blood. The source of this sequence is a man under 40 in good health. CDR3 sequence reads: CASSLPPLQGRETQYF. The CDR3, as DNA: TGTGCCAGCAGCTTACCACCCTTACAGGGAAGAGAGACCCAGTACTTC.